What follows are 30 T cell receptor beta chains derived from one specimen sequenced in a study of T cells after yellow fever vaccination. One entry per CDR3 protein, called by TCRdb with MiXCR from the 5' RACE reads. The table shows fewer than 20,000 distinct CDR3 sequences, with about 4.1% occurring only once. The source material was PBMCs, either bulk or a sorted T-cell subset (CD4+, CD8+, memory, or dextramer-sorted; not recorded which), sampled 15 days after the yellow fever booster vaccination. Every receptor here comes from a man aged 30 to 45 who received the YFV17D yellow fever vaccine.

This clonotype has ten or more counts. The chain is built from TRBV7-9 and TRBJ1-1; no clear D. V lost 5 bases and J lost 0, with 10 bases in between. The germline V gene encodes CDR1 SEHNR and CDR2 FQNEAQ (reference sequence). The CDR3 spans 14 residues. CDR3 bases: TGTGCCAGCAGCCCCCCCCCCTTGAACACTGAAGCTTTCTTT. It codes for CASSPPPLNTEAFF.

This clonotype was recorded many times. This chain joins TRBV20-1 and TRBJ2-6; D gene unclear. Trimming removed 5 bases at V and 0 bases at J, with 11 bases between. The germline V gene has CDR1 DFQATT and CDR2 SNEGSKA (reference sequence). The CDR3 has 15 residues. The CDR3 DNA follows: TGCAGTGCTGACCAGGCAAACTCTGGGGCCAACGTCCTGACTTTC. The encoded protein is CSADQANSGANVLTF.

The sample holds many counts of this clonotype. The chain carries TRBV7-6 and TRBJ2-5; possible D gene TRBD1, 5 bases. The ends were cut back, 3 bases at V and 5 bases at J, with 16 bases in the middle. The CDR3 is made up of 15 amino acids. Germline CDR1 is SGHVS and CDR2 is FNYEAQ. The CDR3, as DNA: TGTGCCAGCAGCTTGTTAGGGGCCTCCGGGGAGACCCAGTACTTC. It yields the protein CASSLLGASGETQYF. The entire variable domain, with the rest obtained from reference TRBV7-6 and TRBJ2-5, is as follows: GAGVSQSPRYKVTKRGQDVALRCDPISGHVSLYWYRQALGQGPEFLTYFNYEAQQDKSGLPNDRFSAERPEGSISTLTIQRTEQRDSAMYRCASSLLGASGETQYFGPGTRLLVL.

This clonotype was found many times. The CDR3 protein is CASSESGGGYEQYF. Here the CDR3 DNA reads TGTGCCAGCAGTGAATCCGGGGGAGGCTACGAGCAGTACTTC. The chain combines TRBV2 with TRBJ2-7; perhaps TRBD2 as D (6 bases). The CDR3 length is 14 residues. Germline CDR1 reads SNHLY; CDR2 reads FYNNEI. Trimming cost V 2 bases and J 3 bases, with 11 bases left between them.

In its sample, this clonotype ranks as medium-sized (0.01 to 0.1%). The genes are TRBV4-3 and TRBJ2-7; no definite D call. V lost 0 bases, J lost 5 bases, and 14 bases lay in between. This CDR3 is 15 amino acids long. Per germline, CDR1 LGHNA and CDR2 YSLEER. The CDR3 DNA follows: TGCGCCAGCAGCCAAGACCGAACTCGGGTCCACGAGCAGTACTTC. It specifies CASSQDRTRVHEQYF.

This clonotype was counted many times. The chain has TRBV7-9 and TRBJ2-7; 7 nucleotides match TRBD2. The J segment lost 7 bases and the V segment lost 5 bases, leaving 5 bases of the junction unmatched. Germline V gene sequence: CDR1 SEHNR, CDR2 FQNEAQ (reference sequence). This CDR3 region has 12 residues. The CDR3 coding sequence is TGTGCCAGCAGCCGGGGGGTACTAGAGCAGTACTTC. Protein: CASSRGVLEQYF.

This clonotype is medium-sized by share. The V gene is TRBV20-1, the J gene TRBJ1-1; D gene uncertain. Germline CDR1 reads DFQATT; CDR2 reads SNEGSKA (reference sequence). The ends were cut back, 5 bases at V and 1 base at J, with 11 bases in the middle. The CDR3 runs to 13 residues. This chain's CDR3 is CSARARGNTEAFF. The CDR3 bases are TGCAGTGCTCGGGCCCGGGGGAACACTGAAGCTTTCTTT.

Many counts were recorded for this clonotype. The rearrangement links TRBV11-3 to TRBJ2-1; D ambiguous. The germline V gene has CDR1 SGHNT and CDR2 YENEEA. The CDR3 runs to 14 residues. V was pared by 3 bases and J by 3 bases, with 9 bases between. The CDR3 loop reads CASSFSFLYNEQFF. The CDR3 DNA sequence: TGTGCCAGCAGCTTTTCTTTCCTCTACAATGAGCAGTTCTTC.

Judged by abundance, this clonotype is medium-sized. The chain has TRBV4-3 and TRBJ1-1; D remains unclear. The CDR3 is 14 amino acids. V was trimmed by 2 bases and J by 5 bases, leaving 12 bases between them. Germline lookup yields CDR1 LGHNA and CDR2 YSLEER. DNA of the CDR3: TGCGCCAGCAGCCAACTCATGGGAGAAACTGAAGCTTTCTTT. Protein sequence: CASSQLMGETEAFF.

By share of the sample, this clonotype is medium-sized. V gene TRBV29-1 combines with J gene TRBJ2-7; D might be TRBD2 (5 bases). CDR1 and CDR2 from the germline V gene are SQVTM and ANQGSEA. The V gene lost 7 bases and the J gene lost 9 bases, with 19 bases spanning the gap. This CDR3 is 12 amino acids long. CDR3 sequence: CSGGHGESGQYF. In DNA, the CDR3 is TGCAGCGGAGGGCACGGGGAGTCGGGGCAGTACTTC.

This clonotype was found many times. This sequence joins TRBV27 and TRBJ2-5; 7 nucleotides agree with TRBD2. CDR1 MNHEY and CDR2 SMNVEV come from the germline V gene (reference sequence). J gave up 5 bases and V 3 bases, and 18 bases lay outside the gene matches. CDR3 size: 18 residues. CDR3 DNA sequence: TGTGCCAGCAGTTTTTCCCCCTATAGCGGGCCCCAGATGGAGACCCAGTACTTC. As protein: CASSFSPYSGPQMETQYF.

In its sample, this clonotype is medium-sized. The chain couples TRBV12-3 or TRBV12-4 to TRBJ2-3, with D possibly being TRBD1 or TRBD2 (5 bases each). V was cut by 5 bases and J by 1 base, with 13 bases left in between. The CDR3 has 15 residues. CDR3 loop: CASSRWGSGTDTQYF. The CDR3 region has the DNA TGTGCCAGCAGTCGGTGGGGGTCGGGCACAGATACGCAGTATTTT.

This clonotype was found many times. This chain connects TRBV7-8 to TRBJ2-3; a weak D match, TRBD2 (5 bases). The CDR3 extends over 14 amino acids. CDR1 SGHVS and CDR2 FQNEAQ come from the germline V gene. The ends were cut back, 2 bases at V and 6 bases at J, with 12 bases in the middle. This chain's CDR3 is CASSLRGVKDTQYF. CDR3 coding DNA: TGTGCCAGCAGCTTACGGGGAGTCAAGGATACGCAGTATTTT.

This clonotype was found many times. The chain carries TRBV12-3 or TRBV12-4 and TRBJ1-1; tentative D call: TRBD1 (5 bases). The CDR3 is 12 residues long. V was trimmed by 3 bases and J by 7 bases, leaving 9 bases between them. In DNA form, the CDR3 reads TGTGCCAGCAGTTTTGGAACAGGTGAAGCTTTCTTT. It translates to CASSFGTGEAFF.

This clonotype was detected many times. This chain links TRBV9 with TRBJ2-1; 8 positions match TRBD1. The CDR3 spans 15 residues. Germline values: CDR1 SGDLS, CDR2 YYNGEE. V was clipped by 4 bases and J by 8 bases; unmatched bases: 11. Written as DNA, the CDR3 is TGTGCCAGCAGCCCCCTGGCAGGGGGCGGCGATGAGCAGTTCTTC. Translated: CASSPLAGGGDEQFF.

This clonotype was observed at least ten times. This rearrangement joins TRBV3-1 to TRBJ2-1; D remains ambiguous. V lost 3 bases to trimming and J lost 8 bases, with 11 bases between them. Germline CDR1 is LGHDT and CDR2 is YNNKEL (reference sequence). The CDR3 is 13 residues long. The CDR3 region is CASSQLGDDEQFF. The CDR3 DNA follows: TGTGCCAGCAGCCAGCTTGGCGACGATGAGCAGTTCTTC.

This clonotype was counted many times. The chain recombines TRBV12-3 or TRBV12-4 with TRBJ2-5; possibly TRBD2 for D (5 bases). Trimming took 7 bases from V and 4 from J, leaving 16 bases between them. The CDR3 totals 14 residues. CDR3 sequence (DNA): TGTGCCAGCAATAACAACGGGATTCTAGAGACCCAGTACTTC. This codes for CASNNNGILETQYF.

At least ten counts were recorded for this clonotype. The J gene is TRBJ2-3, the V gene TRBV9; D is possibly TRBD2 (6 bases). The germline V gene has CDR1 SGDLS and CDR2 YYNGEE. Trimming left V 0 bases short and J 1 base short, with 9 bases between. This CDR3 spans 15 amino acids. CDR3 in DNA: TGTGCCAGCAGCGTAGGGCCGGGGGGCACAGATACGCAGTATTTT. It is translated as CASSVGPGGTDTQYF.

This clonotype was counted at least ten times. The V gene is TRBV11-2, the J gene TRBJ2-1; D is undetermined. The CDR3 has 11 residues. Trimming took off 3 bases at V and 9 bases at J, with 6 bases between the two ends. Looked up from germline, CDR1 is SGHAT and CDR2 is FQNNGV. The CDR3 loop reads CASSFSAEQFF. The DNA for the CDR3 is TGTGCCAGCAGCTTCAGCGCTGAGCAGTTCTTC.

The gene calls are TRBV5-1 and TRBJ2-3, with TRBD1 as a possible D gene (6 bases). This CDR3 contains 15 residues. Looked up from germline, CDR1 is SGHRS and CDR2 is YFSETQ. V lost 0 bases and J lost 6, with 14 bases in between. This chain's CDR3 is CASSLEDRACDTQYF. The CDR3 DNA reads TGCGCCAGCAGCTTGGAGGACAGAGCATGTGATACGCAGTATTTT.

This clonotype appeared many times. V is TRBV11-2 and J is TRBJ2-7, with 8 bases fitting TRBD2. This CDR3 is built from 15 residues. The V and J ends lost 6 bases and 2 bases, in that order; junction bases with no gene match: 9. Germline V gives CDR1 SGHAT, CDR2 FQNNGV. Here the CDR3 DNA reads TGTGCCAGCAGGCGTCGTAGCGGGGAACCCTACGAGCAGTACTTC. It yields the protein CASRRRSGEPYEQYF.

This clonotype showed up many times. V gene TRBV5-4 combines with J gene TRBJ2-7; D assignment may be TRBD1 or TRBD2 (5 bases each). This CDR3 region has 13 residues. Germline CDR1 and CDR2: SGHNT and YYREEE (reference sequence). V was shortened by 4 bases and J by 3 bases, with 11 bases between the two germline ends. CDR3: CASSPGRIYEQYF. In nucleotides, the CDR3 is TGTGCCAGCAGCCCGGGACGGATCTACGAGCAGTACTTC.

This clonotype occurred many times. The rearrangement uses TRBV20-1 and TRBJ2-4; tentative D call: TRBD2 (6 bases). The CDR3 sequence is 15 residues long. Trimming stripped 1 base from V and 8 bases from J, with 18 bases between. Germline V gives CDR1 DFQATT, CDR2 SNEGSKA (reference sequence). The CDR3 spells CSARGIGRHIDIQYF. In DNA form, the CDR3 reads TGCAGTGCTAGAGGGATCGGGAGACATATAGACATTCAGTACTTC.

By its share, this clonotype is medium-sized. This chain joins TRBV5-1 and TRBJ2-7; TRBD1 is a possible D gene (6 bases). Germline assignment: CDR1 SGHRS and CDR2 YFSETQ. CDR3 length equals 15 residues. Trimming cost V 0 bases and J 3 bases, with 13 bases left between them. The CDR3 DNA sequence: TGCGCCAGCAGCTTGGAGGGGGACCGATACTACGAGCAGTACTTC. The encoded protein is CASSLEGDRYYEQYF.

This clonotype has ten or more counts. The chain joins TRBV27 to TRBJ2-2; maybe TRBD2 (6 bases). The CDR3 contains 17 residues. Germline CDR1 reads MNHEY; CDR2 reads SMNVEV (reference sequence). With 0 bases removed from V and 3 bases from J, the gap between germline ends came to 14 bases. CDR3 region: CASSLSGTGRYTGELFF. CDR3 bases: TGTGCCAGCAGTTTATCTGGAACTGGGAGGTACACCGGGGAGCTGTTTTTT.

This clonotype was picked up many times. The chain employs TRBV5-6 and TRBJ2-3, with 11 bases lining up with TRBD2. The trim removed 7 bases at V and 3 bases at J, leaving 10 bases unmatched. The CDR3 is 16 amino acids. Germline lookup yields CDR1 SGHDT and CDR2 YYEEEE. The CDR3 DNA reads as TGTGCCAGCGGATGGATCGGACTAGCGGGTACAGATACGCAGTATTTT. This codes for CASGWIGLAGTDTQYF.

This clonotype was observed at least ten times. The chain links TRBV13 to TRBJ2-1, with 13 nucleotides matching TRBD2. The CDR3 consists of 16 residues. J was trimmed by 8 bases and V by 6 bases; bases with no gene match: 10. From germline, CDR1 is PRHDT and CDR2 FYEKMQ (reference sequence). The CDR3 coding sequence is TGTGCCAGCAGTTCCTGGACTAGCGGGAGAAGGGATGAGCAGTTCTTC. It specifies CASSSWTSGRRDEQFF.

This clonotype was detected many times. CDR3 coding DNA: TGTGCCAGCAGCCCCCACCCCACGGGAAACCGCGAGCAGTACTTC. Translated: CASSPHPTGNREQYF. The chain links TRBV7-2 to TRBJ2-7, with D possibly being TRBD2 (5 bases). The CDR3 sequence is 15 residues long. From germline, CDR1 is SGHTA and CDR2 FQGNSA. The ends were cut back, 5 bases at V and 6 bases at J, with 20 bases in the middle.

This clonotype showed up many times. The chain is built from TRBV10-3 and TRBJ2-5; TRBD2 agrees at 7 bases. CDR1 and CDR2 (germline): ENHRY, SYGVKD. Germline trimming cut 4 bases from V and 5 bases from J; bases unmatched to any gene: 4. This CDR3 has 13 residues. CDR3 bases: TGTGCCATCAGTGGCACTAGCGAGGAGACCCAGTACTTC. It codes for CAISGTSEETQYF.

This clonotype showed up many times. The chain uses TRBV7-2 and TRBJ2-2; a weak D match, TRBD2 (5 bases). CDR3 length: 19 residues. V was cut by 0 bases and J by 5 bases, with 22 bases left in between. The germline V gene has CDR1 SGHTA and CDR2 FQGNSA. CDR3 sequence: CASSLAVGSYRSGTGELFF. CDR3 DNA: TGTGCCAGCAGCTTAGCTGTGGGCAGCTATCGCTCGGGAACCGGGGAGCTGTTTTTT.